A single sample gave rise to the 25 T cell receptor beta chains below, sequenced in a study of T cell responses to AZD1222 COVID-19 vaccine. Assay used: immunoSEQ multiplex PCR; TCRdb lists only in-frame clones, some missing. The data hold roughly 80,000 clones, with about 82% observed a single time. The source was peripheral blood, collected on day 0 of AZD1222 vaccination. These receptors were taken from an adult in good health.

V is TRBV2 and J is TRBJ1-2; 12 bases map to TRBD1. The germline CDR1 and CDR2 sequences are SNHLY and FYNNEI. Trimming removed 0 bases from V and 8 bases from J; junction bases left unmatched: 10. CDR3 length: 17 residues. The CDR3 nucleotides read TGTGCCAGCAGTGAAGCGGGTATCGGGGACAGGGGGCGAGGCTACACCTTC. Amino acids: CASSEAGIGDRGRGYTF.

The CDR3: CASSLLQETQYF. The CDR3 region has the DNA TGTGCCAGCAGCCTACTGCAAGAGACCCAGTACTTC. V usage is TRBV11-2 and J usage is TRBJ2-5; no reliable D call. Germline assignment: CDR1 SGHAT and CDR2 FQNNGV. The CDR3 length is 12 residues. Trimming removed 5 bases at V and 2 bases at J, with 6 bases between.

This chain connects TRBV24-1 to TRBJ2-5, with a weak D call TRBD1 (5 bases). V was trimmed by 2 bases and J by 0 bases, leaving 9 bases between them. Germline loops: CDR1 KGHDR, CDR2 SFDVKD. This CDR3 spans 15 amino acids. The CDR3 is CATSDSTAYQETQYF. The CDR3 coding sequence is TGTGCCACCAGTGATTCGACAGCGTACCAAGAGACCCAGTACTTC.

V and J are TRBV5-1 and TRBJ1-1, with unresolved D. The germline gives CDR1 SGHRS, CDR2 YFSETQ. Trimming stripped 0 bases from V and 1 base from J, with 13 bases between. CDR3 length: 16 residues. CDR3 sequence: CASSLDGPDPNTEAFF. The CDR3 region has the DNA TGCGCCAGCAGCTTGGATGGGCCTGACCCGAACACTGAAGCTTTCTTT. Complete variable domain (other parts from reference TRBV5-1 and TRBJ1-1): KAGVTQTPRYLIKTRGQQVTLSCSPISGHRSVSWYQQTPGQGLQFLFEYFSETQRNKGNFPGRFSGRQFSNSRSEMNVSTLELGDSALYLCASSLDGPDPNTEAFFGQGTRLTVV.

J is TRBJ1-4 and V is TRBV20-1, with unresolved D. The germline V gene has CDR1 DFQATT and CDR2 SNEGSKA (reference sequence). With 3 bases removed from V and 7 bases from J, the gap between germline ends came to 12 bases. The CDR3 consists of 13 residues. This chain's CDR3 is CSASAVGSEKLFF. DNA of the CDR3: TGCAGTGCTAGTGCAGTGGGTAGTGAAAAACTGTTTTTT.

V usage is TRBV2 and J usage is TRBJ1-1; D not certain. The germline CDR1 and CDR2 sequences are SNHLY and FYNNEI. Between the trimmed V and J ends, which lost 4 bases and 4 bases, there was a span of 13 bases. This CDR3 has 14 residues. CDR3: CASSGGEKITEAFF. DNA of the CDR3: TGTGCCAGCAGTGGTGGGGAAAAAATCACTGAAGCTTTCTTT. Full variable domain (remainder filled in from reference TRBV2 and TRBJ1-1): EPEVTQTPSHQVTQMGQEVILRCVPISNHLYFYWYRQILGQKVEFLVSFYNNEISEKSEIFDDQFSVERPDGSNFTLKIRSTKLEDSAMYFCASSGGEKITEAFFGQGTRLTVV.

This chain connects TRBV3-1 (or the pseudogene TRBV3-2) to TRBJ1-6; no definite D call. Germline V gives CDR1 LGHDT, CDR2 YNNKEL (reference sequence). Trimming stripped 1 base from V and 7 bases from J, with 14 bases between. CDR3 length: 16 amino acids. CDR3 amino acids: CASSQGGLLGNSPLHF. CDR3 nucleotides: TGTGCCAGCAGCCAAGGAGGCCTCTTGGGGAATTCACCCCTCCACTTT.

The chain links TRBV6-6 to TRBJ2-1; D is undetermined. V was clipped by 2 bases and J by 4 bases, with 9 bases between them. Germline assignment: CDR1 MNHNY and CDR2 SVGAGI (reference sequence). The CDR3 has 14 residues. CDR3 nucleotides: TGTGCCAGCAGTTACGAGACTTATTACAATGAGCAGTTCTTC. Translation gives CASSYETYYNEQFF.

As for this clone: This sample also contains other DNA sequences that code for the same CDR3. This chain links TRBV5-1 with TRBJ2-5, with 10 bases matching TRBD1. The CDR3 is 13 residues long. J lost 5 bases, V lost 3 bases, and 1 base had no gene match. Germline V gene sequence: CDR1 SGHRS, CDR2 YFSETQ. The CDR3 nucleotides are TGCGCCAGCAGCTGGACAGGGGGGGAGACCCAGTACTTC. This codes for CASSWTGGETQYF.

This clone was observed a few times. The sample carries other DNA sequences with the same CDR3. This chain links TRBV7-9 with TRBJ2-6; no firm D call. Per the germline V gene, CDR1 is SEHNR and CDR2 is FQNEAQ (reference sequence). The CDR3 has 15 residues. The V gene lost 5 bases and the J gene lost 1 base, with 9 bases spanning the gap. For the CDR3, the DNA is TGTGCCAGCAGCCTCCGGGTTTCTGGGGCCAACGTCCTGACTTTC. Its translation is CASSLRVSGANVLTF.

The rearrangement joins TRBV9 to TRBJ2-1; TRBD2 matches at 8 bases. The trim removed 6 bases at V and 5 bases at J, leaving 19 bases unmatched. The CDR3 loop spans 18 amino acids. Germline loops: CDR1 SGDLS, CDR2 YYNGEE. The CDR3 DNA reads as TGTGCCAGCACCTCAGTGGGGAGCGGGGGAGTTCGAAACAATGAGCAGTTCTTC. This codes for CASTSVGSGGVRNNEQFF.

The chain links TRBV7-9 to TRBJ2-5; 11 bases fit TRBD2. V gave up 1 base and J gave up 2 bases; unmatched junction bases: 3. This CDR3 region has 16 residues. The germline gives CDR1 SEHNR, CDR2 FQNEAQ (reference sequence). CDR3 residues: CASSLGLAGPQETQYF. CDR3 DNA sequence: TGTGCCAGCAGCTTAGGACTAGCGGGACCTCAAGAGACCCAGTACTTC.

This sequence joins TRBV7-9 and TRBJ2-1; D not certain. This CDR3 has 13 residues. V gave up 1 base and J gave up 7 bases, with 8 bases separating them. In germline, CDR1 is SEHNR, CDR2 FQNEAQ (reference sequence). The DNA for the CDR3 is TGTGCCAGCAGCTTAGGCAGTGGGAATGAGCAGTTCTTC. Protein: CASSLGSGNEQFF.

This clone appeared a few times. The rearrangement uses TRBV4-3 and TRBJ1-1, with D uncertain. With 1 base removed from V and 3 bases from J, the gap between germline ends came to 6 bases. The CDR3 has 13 amino acids. Germline CDR1 and CDR2: LGHNA and YSLEER. For the CDR3, the DNA is TGCGCCAGCAGCCAAGTTCTAGACACTGAAGCTTTCTTT. Its translation: CASSQVLDTEAFF.

This chain joins TRBV15 and TRBJ2-7; TRBD1 matches 9 bases. From germline, CDR1 is LNHNV and CDR2 YYDKDF (reference sequence). V was clipped by 3 bases and J by 5 bases; unmatched bases: 11. This CDR3 region has 16 residues. The chain's CDR3 is CATSRVAPGQGHEQYF. In nucleotides, the CDR3 is TGTGCCACCAGCAGGGTCGCCCCGGGACAGGGACACGAGCAGTACTTC.

On this clone: Other DNA sequences within the sample encode an identical CDR3. This chain connects TRBV12-3 or TRBV12-4 to TRBJ1-2; D not certain. With 1 base removed from V and 8 bases from J, the gap between germline ends came to 11 bases. This CDR3 region has 13 residues. In DNA form, the CDR3 reads TGTGCCAGCAGTTTAGTCCGGGAGTACGGCTACACCTTC. This codes for CASSLVREYGYTF.

In its sample, this clone was seen once. The J gene is TRBJ2-7, the V gene TRBV6-5; tentative D call: TRBD1 (6 bases). The V gene lost 2 bases and the J gene lost 3 bases, with 11 bases spanning the gap. In germline, CDR1 is MNHEY, CDR2 SVGAGI. This CDR3 has 14 amino acids. DNA of the CDR3: TGTGCCAGCAGTTACGCAGGGGCGGTCTACGAGCAGTACTTC. Translated, it gives CASSYAGAVYEQYF.

The gene calls are TRBV15 and TRBJ1-4; maybe TRBD1 (5 bases). V lost 5 bases, J lost 3 bases, and 13 bases lay in between. This CDR3 is built from 15 residues. Looked up from germline, CDR1 is LNHNV and CDR2 is YYDKDF (reference sequence). The chain's CDR3 is CATSPRRVANEKLFF. DNA for the CDR3: TGTGCCACCAGCCCCCGCAGGGTTGCTAATGAAAAACTGTTTTTT.

This chain joins TRBV6-2 or TRBV6-3 and TRBJ2-1; 10 bases map to TRBD2. The CDR3 loop spans 16 amino acids. V gave up 0 bases and J gave up 8 bases; unmatched junction bases: 7. Germline loops: CDR1 MNHEY, CDR2 SVGEGT. This CDR3 reads CASSYSGSGRLDEQFF. Here the CDR3 DNA reads TGTGCCAGCAGTTACTCGGGTAGCGGGAGGCTGGATGAGCAGTTCTTC.

The J gene is TRBJ1-4, the V gene TRBV11-2; TRBD1 matches at 7 bases. This CDR3 region has 15 residues. The trim removed 3 bases at V and 7 bases at J, leaving 8 bases unmatched. Looked up from germline, CDR1 is SGHAT and CDR2 is FQNNGV. The CDR3 region is CASSFRDREGEKLFF. Written as DNA, the CDR3 is TGTGCCAGCAGCTTCCGAGACAGGGAGGGTGAAAAACTGTTTTTT.

This sequence joins TRBV12-3 or TRBV12-4 and TRBJ2-5; 7 bases are shared with TRBD1. This CDR3 region has 13 residues. V dropped 6 bases and J dropped 1; count of bases not matched to a gene: 2. CDR3 nucleotides: TGTGCCAGCAGGACAGGGTCCCAAGAGACCCAGTACTTC. This codes for CASRTGSQETQYF.

This clone was seen once. This chain joins TRBV5-6 and TRBJ2-7; possible D gene TRBD1, 6 bases. Trimming stripped 1 base from V and 4 bases from J, with 18 bases between. The germline V gene encodes CDR1 SGHDT and CDR2 YYEEEE. This CDR3 is built from 16 residues. The CDR3 sequence: CASSLTPTGYTYEQYF. As DNA, the CDR3 is TGTGCCAGCAGCTTGACCCCTACAGGGTATACATACGAGCAGTACTTC.

The chain employs TRBV5-1 and TRBJ2-5; possibly TRBD1 or TRBD2 for D (5 bases each). Trimming removed 3 bases at V and 3 bases at J, with 12 bases between. In germline, CDR1 is SGHRS, CDR2 YFSETQ. The CDR3 is 14 amino acids. The DNA of the CDR3 is TGCGCCAGCAGCTCGGGGCCAACTGAAGAGACCCAGTACTTC. Its translation is CASSSGPTEETQYF.

This clone was found once. This rearrangement joins TRBV10-3 to TRBJ2-1, with TRBD1 matching over 7 bases. The V gene end was trimmed by 6 bases and the J gene end by 8 bases; junction bases not matched to a gene: 4. CDR1 and CDR2 (germline): ENHRY, SYGVKD. CDR3 length: 12 residues. CDR3 amino acids: CAIRTGMDEQFF. CDR3 DNA sequence: TGTGCCATCAGGACAGGGATGGATGAGCAGTTCTTC.

This chain joins TRBV25-1 and TRBJ1-1, with D unresolved. Germline-derived CDR1 and CDR2 are MGHDK and SYGVNS. Trimming removed 7 bases at V and 2 bases at J, with 8 bases between. This CDR3 is built from 12 residues. The CDR3 loop is CASNRGNTEAFF. The CDR3 DNA sequence: TGTGCCAGCAATCGGGGTAACACTGAAGCTTTCTTT. Full variable domain (missing parts from reference TRBV25-1 and TRBJ1-1): EADIYQTPRYLVIGTGKKITLECSQTMGHDKMYWYQQDPGMELHLIHYSYGVNSTEKGDLSSESTVSRIRTEHFPLTLESARPSHTSQYLCASNRGNTEAFFGQGTRLTVV.